This T cell receptor beta chain was observed in a study of cytomegalovirus exposure and HLA in healthy donors. Study results and caveats: The majority of TCR sequences were rare, yet some public TCRs appeared in many donors. Previous analysis showed most TCR beta V segments were productive about 90% or about 30% of the time.

A word on this clone: The target antigen is unknown.

With 60 Vbeta and 13 Jbeta primers, the PCR was carried out. The protocol was immunoSEQ multiplex PCR, while the TCRdb copy is restricted to in-frame clones and leaves out a portion. The table includes roughly 92,000 clones, less than 8% detected once. The V end lost 1 base, the J end lost 2 bases, and 5 bases lay between the germline ends. The germline V gene encodes CDR1 SGHTA and CDR2 FQGNSA. The CDR3 sequence is 13 residues long. The origin of this receptor is a man aged 45-65 years in good health and CMV-seronegative. The sequenced material came from PBMCs. The chain links TRBV7-2 to TRBJ1-2; D gene uncertain. The CDR3 bases are TGTGCCAGCAGCTTAGGTAGAAACTATGGCTACACCTTC. The encoded protein is CASSLGRNYGYTF.